Reported below is one TCR beta chain. This record belongs to a study of sequential checkpoint blockade in melanoma. CDR1 and CDR2 (germline): MNHEY, SMNVEV (reference sequence). This CDR3 spans 15 amino acids. V dropped 10 bases and J dropped 5; count of bases not matched to a gene: 8. Noted treatment: randomized to nivolumab then ipilimumab (arm A) or the reverse (arm B). From thawed PBMCs, live CD3+CD8+ cells negative for CD19 and CD56 were sorted. Profiled with immunoSEQ multiplex PCR; TCRdb holds only in-frame clones, not every one. The sample contains about 20,000 clones, roughly 82% of which appear only once.

The clonotype comes from a human donor with melanoma. The chain joins TRBV27 to TRBJ2-3; 14 positions agree with TRBD2. The sequences come from CD8+ T cells sorted from blood (inferred from file names), collected from a patient given nivolumab and ipilimumab in sequence. In DNA form, the CDR3 reads TGTGCCATCGGACTAGCGGGGGGCCTGGGAGATACGCAGTATTTT. Its translation: CAIGLAGGLGDTQYF.